The text below deals with one T cell receptor beta chain. Its antigen remains unidentified. The entry originates in a study of cytomegalovirus exposure and HLA in healthy donors. Across the study: Assignment to the Caucasian-associated ancestry cluster applied to more than 75% of the approximately 390 genotyped donors.

Study-level points and caveats: In vitro checks showed that a few CMV-associated chains really do target CMV antigens. In a later analysis, a genetic analysis reported fewer productive-TCR N-insertions in an Asian-associated ancestry cluster than the cohort average. It was assumed in the presence/absence analyses that sequencing depth was roughly uniform across donors.

The CDR3 consists of 17 residues. J lost 3 bases, V lost 1 base, and 9 bases had no gene match. Germline V gene sequence: CDR1 MDHEN, CDR2 SYDVKM. The PCR employed 60 Vbeta primers together with 13 Jbeta primers. TCRdb keeps only in-frame clones here, not all; method: immunoSEQ multiplex PCR. The sample contains over 150,000 clones, around 72% of which appear only once. This chain uses TRBV28 with TRBJ1-1; the match to TRBD1 covers 9 bases. This sequence originates from a man over 45 in good health and CMV-seronegative. Source material: PBMCs. The CDR3 region has the DNA TGTGCCAGCAGTTTATCTTGGGACAGGGAGGGGGACACTGAAGCTTTCTTT. It is translated as CASSLSWDREGDTEAFF.